This T cell receptor beta chain was captured by sequencing in a study of blood T cell repertoires in COVID-19. At the level of the study: COVID-19 samples collected from the United States, Italy and Spain covered acute and convalescent phases. The cDNA or gDNA used as material had been derived from T cells, B-cell-depleted T cells, or PBMCs.

This CDR3 is built from 16 residues. Deletions cut 3 bases from V and 0 bases from J, with 14 bases between. Germline values: CDR1 SGHDT, CDR2 YYEEEE. Original handling: Nucleated cell number was recorded as an estimate derived from reference gene primer amplification. The method was immunoSEQ multiplex PCR; TCRdb's version includes in-frame clones alone and lacks a portion of them. V, J and clone size are taken as reported in that table, and D and trimming were inferred from the DNA itself. The table shows tens of thousands of clones, with 84% occurring only once. The sequenced sample was peripheral blood. The V gene is TRBV5-6, the J gene TRBJ2-3; D gene uncertain. The source of this sequence is a man in his sixties with acute or convalescent COVID-19. The chain's CDR3 is CASSSTGSSSTDTQYF. The CDR3 nucleotides read TGTGCCAGCAGCTCGACTGGTTCGTCGAGCACAGATACGCAGTATTTT.